Listed here are 11 T cell receptor beta chains from one sample, sequenced in a study of T cells after yellow fever vaccination. TCRdb fed the 5' RACE reads into MiXCR, producing one record per CDR3 protein. Of 350,000 to 550,000 distinct CDR3 sequences listed, roughly a sixth are singletons. The sequences come from PBMCs, collected before the yellow fever booster vaccination. The receptors here all came from a man aged 18-30 years who received the YFV17D yellow fever vaccine.

There are a few counts of this clonotype. DNA for the CDR3: TGTGCCAGCAGTTTATACGGGGCTCCAGGGGAAGCTTTCTTT. Its translation is CASSLYGAPGEAFF. V usage is TRBV27 and J usage is TRBJ1-1; D possibly corresponds to TRBD1 (5 bases). The CDR3 sequence is 14 residues long. The germline gives CDR1 MNHEY, CDR2 SMNVEV (reference sequence). The V and J ends lost 1 base and 8 bases respectively, with 14 bases between them.

The chain uses TRBV6-2 or TRBV6-3 and TRBJ2-4, with 8 bases that match TRBD1. Per the germline V gene, CDR1 is MNHEY and CDR2 is SVGEGT. Trimming at V came to 4 bases and at J to 1 base, leaving 6 bases not matched to a gene. This CDR3 region has 16 residues. In nucleotides, the CDR3 is TGTGCCAGCAGTTCCAGGGGGCTCGGGGCCAAAAACATTCAGTACTTC. Encoded protein: CASSSRGLGAKNIQYF.

The V and J genes are TRBV5-4 and TRBJ1-2; D gene ambiguous. V was shortened by 6 bases and J by 9 bases, with 21 bases between the two germline ends. Germline V gene lookup returns CDR1 SGHNT and CDR2 YYREEE (reference sequence). The CDR3 runs 14 residues. The CDR3, as DNA: TGTGCCAGCACCACTGCGGGCCGTGATGGGAGCTACACCTTC. The encoded protein is CASTTAGRDGSYTF.

This clonotype appeared a few times. The V gene is TRBV4-3, the J gene TRBJ2-7; weak D call: TRBD1 (5 bases). The V and J ends lost 4 bases and 4 bases respectively, with 17 bases between them. There are 15 residues in the CDR3. Germline V CDR1 and CDR2: LGHNA, YSLEER. CDR3 residues: CASSPKRQTRYEQYF. CDR3 coding DNA: TGCGCCAGCAGCCCCAAGAGACAGACGCGTTACGAGCAGTACTTC.

The V gene is TRBV7-2, the J gene TRBJ1-2; D might be TRBD1 (6 bases). The V end lost 4 bases, the J end lost 7 bases, and 19 bases lay between the germline ends. Germline V gives CDR1 SGHTA, CDR2 FQGNSA. The CDR3 runs to 15 residues. Written as DNA, the CDR3 is TGTGCCAGCAGCTCCACCTTGACAGGACCCCTTGGCTACACCTTC. It is translated as CASSSTLTGPLGYTF.

There are a few counts of this clonotype. The chain's CDR3 is CASSPRDSRSADTQYF. CDR3 in DNA: TGTGCCAGCAGCCCGAGAGATAGCCGAAGCGCAGATACGCAGTATTTT. The chain links TRBV9 to TRBJ2-3; D unresolved. Trimming took 4 bases from V and 4 from J, leaving 19 bases between them. CDR1 and CDR2 from the germline V gene are SGDLS and YYNGEE. CDR3 length: 16 amino acids.

The chain joins TRBV7-3 to TRBJ2-3; D perhaps matches TRBD2 (5 bases). This CDR3 is built from 16 residues. From germline, CDR1 is SGHTA and CDR2 FQGTGA. V dropped 5 bases and J dropped 3 bases, with 18 bases sitting between them. The CDR3 loop reads CASSLGLTDGTDTQYF. The CDR3 DNA is TGTGCCAGCAGCCTTGGACTTACCGACGGGACAGATACGCAGTATTTT.

This clonotype came up a few times. This chain connects TRBV12-3 or TRBV12-4 to TRBJ1-2; TRBD1 matches at 7 bases. The V segment lost 5 bases and the J segment 8 bases; nucleotides outside the gene matches: 5. The CDR3 spans 12 residues. The CDR3 reads CASSDREGGYTF. In DNA form, the CDR3 reads TGTGCCAGCAGTGACAGGGAAGGAGGCTACACCTTC.

This CDR3 reads CASSHESRDGAWTEAFF. Written as DNA, the CDR3 is TGCGCCAGCAGCCACGAGTCCCGGGACGGGGCCTGGACTGAAGCTTTCTTT. The chain recombines TRBV4-3 with TRBJ1-1; TRBD1 might be the D (5 bases). Germline CDR1 and CDR2: LGHNA and YSLEER. The CDR3 has 17 amino acids. V gave up 3 bases and J gave up 5 bases, with 22 bases separating them.

This clonotype was counted a few times. V usage is TRBV27 and J usage is TRBJ1-6; D remains unclear. V shed 7 bases and J shed 9 bases, with 10 bases lying between them. The germline V gene has CDR1 MNHEY and CDR2 SMNVEV (reference sequence). CDR3 length: 12 residues. CDR3 residues: CASTHSGSPLHF. CDR3 in DNA: TGTGCCAGCACGCATAGTGGTTCACCCCTCCACTTT.

This clonotype appeared a few times. The V call is TRBV11-2, the J call TRBJ2-5, with a weak D call TRBD2 (5 bases). Germline V gene lookup returns CDR1 SGHAT and CDR2 FQNNGV. Trimming left V 4 bases short and J 5 bases short, with 11 bases between. This CDR3 is 13 amino acids long. DNA for the CDR3: TGTGCCAGCAGCTCGGAGGCTGGGGAGACCCAGTACTTC. Amino acid sequence: CASSSEAGETQYF.